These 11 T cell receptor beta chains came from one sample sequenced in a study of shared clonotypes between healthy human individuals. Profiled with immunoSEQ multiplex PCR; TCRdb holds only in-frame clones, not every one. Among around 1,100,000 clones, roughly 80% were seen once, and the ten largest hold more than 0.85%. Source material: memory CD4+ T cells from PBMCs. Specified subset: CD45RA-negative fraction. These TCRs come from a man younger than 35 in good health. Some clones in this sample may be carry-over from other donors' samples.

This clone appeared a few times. CDR3: CATRPGQGSTYEQYF. CDR3 nucleotide sequence: TGTGCCACCCGACCAGGACAGGGTAGTACCTACGAGCAGTACTTC. The gene calls are TRBV15 and TRBJ2-7, with 8 bases identical to TRBD1. J was trimmed by 2 bases and V by 8 bases; bases with no gene match: 11. Germline V lookup: CDR1 LNHNV, CDR2 YYDKDF (reference sequence). The CDR3 is 15 residues long. The full variable domain, rest sourced from reference TRBV15 and TRBJ2-7, is DAMVIQNPRYQVTQFGKPVTLSCSQTLNHNVMYWYQQKSSQAPKLLFHYYDKDFNNEADTPDNFQSRRPNTSFCFLDIRSPGLGDTAMYLCATRPGQGSTYEQYFGPGTRLTVT.

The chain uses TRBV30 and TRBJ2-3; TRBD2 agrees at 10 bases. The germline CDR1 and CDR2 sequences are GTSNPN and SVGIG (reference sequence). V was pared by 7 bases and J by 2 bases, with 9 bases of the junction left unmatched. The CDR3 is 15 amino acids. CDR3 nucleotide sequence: TGTGCCTCGGAGACCAGCGGGAGGGACACAGATACGCAGTATTTT. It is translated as CASETSGRDTDTQYF.

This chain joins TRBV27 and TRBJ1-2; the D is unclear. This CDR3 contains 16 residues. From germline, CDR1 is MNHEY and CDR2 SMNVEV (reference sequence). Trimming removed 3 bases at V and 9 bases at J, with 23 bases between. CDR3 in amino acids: CASSFMVRSRLSSYTF. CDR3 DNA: TGTGCCAGCAGTTTCATGGTTCGTAGCCGGCTGAGTAGCTACACCTTC.

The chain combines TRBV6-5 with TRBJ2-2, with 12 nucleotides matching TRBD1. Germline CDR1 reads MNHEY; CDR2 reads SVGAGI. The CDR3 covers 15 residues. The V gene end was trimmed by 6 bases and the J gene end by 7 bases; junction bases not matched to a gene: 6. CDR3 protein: CASSPGQGADGELFF. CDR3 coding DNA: TGTGCCAGCAGCCCGGGACAGGGGGCGGACGGGGAGCTGTTTTTT.

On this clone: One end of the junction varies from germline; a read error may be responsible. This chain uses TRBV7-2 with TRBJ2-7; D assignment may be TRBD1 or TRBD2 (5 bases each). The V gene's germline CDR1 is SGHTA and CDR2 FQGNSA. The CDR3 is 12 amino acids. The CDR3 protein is CASSLVGTPPNF. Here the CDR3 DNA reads TGTGCCAGCAGCTTAGTGGGGACCCCCCCAAACTTC.

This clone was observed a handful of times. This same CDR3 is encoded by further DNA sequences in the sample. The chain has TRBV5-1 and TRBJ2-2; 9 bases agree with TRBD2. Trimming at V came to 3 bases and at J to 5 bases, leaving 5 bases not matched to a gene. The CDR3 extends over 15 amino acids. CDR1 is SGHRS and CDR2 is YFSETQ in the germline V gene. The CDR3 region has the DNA TGCGCCAGCAGCTCAAGACTAGCGGATACCGGGGAGCTGTTTTTT. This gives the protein CASSSRLADTGELFF.

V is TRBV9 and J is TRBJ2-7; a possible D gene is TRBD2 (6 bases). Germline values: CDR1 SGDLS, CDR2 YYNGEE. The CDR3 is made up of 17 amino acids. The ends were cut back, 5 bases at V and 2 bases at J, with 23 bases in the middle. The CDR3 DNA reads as TGTGCCAGCAGTTCCGGCCGACCTCGTAGCGGCGCCTACGAGCAGTACTTC. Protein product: CASSSGRPRSGAYEQYF. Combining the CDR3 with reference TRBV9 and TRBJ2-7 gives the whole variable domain DSGVTQTPKHLITATGQRVTLRCSPRSGDLSVYWYQQSLDQGLQFLIQYYNGEERAKGNILERFSAQQFPDLHSELNLSSLELGDSALYFCASSSGRPRSGAYEQYFGPGTRLTVT.

The CDR3 reads CAWSNTGGDFEKLFF. In nucleotides, the CDR3 is TGTGCCTGGAGTAACACAGGGGGCGATTTTGAAAAACTGTTTTTT. The chain is built from TRBV30 and TRBJ1-4; 9 positions agree with TRBD1. Germline V gene lookup returns CDR1 GTSNPN and CDR2 SVGIG (reference sequence). V shed 2 bases, J shed 7 bases, and the junction held 8 bases outside the gene matches. This CDR3 region has 15 residues.

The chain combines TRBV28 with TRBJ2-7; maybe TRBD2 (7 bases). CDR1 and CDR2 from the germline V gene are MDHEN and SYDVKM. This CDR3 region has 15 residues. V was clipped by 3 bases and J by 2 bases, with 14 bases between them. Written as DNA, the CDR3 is TGTGCCAGCAGTTTTCTATCGGGGGGCGCCTACGAGCAGTACTTC. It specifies CASSFLSGGAYEQYF.

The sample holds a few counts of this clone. This CDR3 is CASTARLAGDNEQFF. The CDR3 DNA is TGTGCCAGCACCGCAAGGCTAGCGGGGGACAATGAGCAGTTCTTC. The V and J genes are TRBV6-5 and TRBJ2-1; TRBD2 aligns across 10 bases. With V trimmed by 7 bases and J by 5 bases, 8 bases remained unmatched. This CDR3 spans 15 amino acids. Germline V gene sequence: CDR1 MNHEY, CDR2 SVGAGI.

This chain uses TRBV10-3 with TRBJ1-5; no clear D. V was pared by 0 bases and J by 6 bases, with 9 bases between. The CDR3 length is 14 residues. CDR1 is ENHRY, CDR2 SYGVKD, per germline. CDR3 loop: CAISESLESQPQHF. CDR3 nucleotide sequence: TGTGCCATCAGTGAGTCTCTGGAGTCTCAGCCCCAGCATTTT.